This TCR beta chain was recorded in a study of blood T cell repertoires in COVID-19. Study at large: Italy, Spain and the United States were the sources of the convalescent and acute COVID-19 samples. The analysed material was cDNA or gDNA that came from T cells, B-cell-depleted T cells, or PBMCs.

CDR1 is GTSNPN, CDR2 SVGIG, per germline (reference sequence). The CDR3 extends over 14 amino acids. Trimming stripped 2 bases from V and 7 bases from J, with 12 bases between. Only in-frame clones appear in the TCRdb table, and some are missing; sequencing was by immunoSEQ multiplex PCR. The sample contains 310,000 or so clones, approximately 90% of which appear only once. This sequence was found in a woman between 25 and 40 years old with COVID-19, enrolled during active disease. Sequencing was done on a sample of peripheral blood. V gene TRBV30 combines with J gene TRBJ1-6; D uncertain. The CDR3 DNA follows: TGTGCCTGGAGTCTGGGTACAGCCAATTCACCCCTCCACTTT. Translated: CAWSLGTANSPLHF.